This TCR beta chain appears in the sequencing data of a study of cytomegalovirus exposure and HLA in healthy donors. The study's findings and limits: Presence/absence analyses assumed roughly uniform sequencing depth across donors, which may not hold.

Trimming took off 6 bases at V and 2 bases at J, with 4 bases between the two ends. CDR1 and CDR2 from the germline V gene are SNHLY and FYNNEI. The CDR3 spans 11 residues. Use of 60 Vbeta and 13 Jbeta primers characterized the PCR. TCRdb keeps only in-frame clones here, not all; method: immunoSEQ multiplex PCR. Of about 100,000 clones listed, roughly four fifths are singletons. A remark on this clone: Its antigen is as yet unknown.

This TCR derives from a male donor in good health and CMV-seropositive. Material: PBMCs. The J gene is TRBJ2-5, the V gene TRBV2; no clear D. Written as DNA, the CDR3 is TGTGCCAGCAGATCACAAGAGACCCAGTACTTC. Translation: CASRSQETQYF. The full variable domain, its missing parts supplied by reference TRBV2 and TRBJ2-5, is EPEVTQTPSHQVTQMGQEVILRCVPISNHLYFYWYRQILGQKVEFLVSFYNNEISEKSEIFDDQFSVERPDGSNFTLKIRSTKLEDSAMYFCASRSQETQYFGPGTRLLVL.